These T cell receptor beta chains were read from a single sample in a study of beta chain features in type 1 diabetes. Profiling relied on immunoSEQ multiplex PCR, and the TCRdb table lists in-frame clones only, not all of them. The table includes 390,000 or so clones, roughly 13% detected once. Sequenced sample: naive CD4+ T cells from blood. The source is a man between 25 and 39 years old in good health. Each CDR3 is given with its conserved first and last residue. D genes are given only for firm matches. Size tells how often a clone was seen (once, few, many) or the class of an expanded clone, and some rows leave it out.

>TRBD1|few|TRBV7-9|TRBJ2-6
TGTGCCAGCAGTTATCCGGGACAGGAGCACTCTGGGGCCAACGTCCTGACTTTC
CASSYPGQEHSGANVLTF
>NA|NA|TRBV7-9|TRBJ1-4
TGTGCCAGCAGCTTAACCGGGTACGGATCGGATAATGAAAAACTGTTTTTT
CASSLTGYGSDNEKLFF
>NA|few|TRBV4-3|TRBJ2-7
TGCGCCAGCAGCCAAGAAGCAGGGGCCTCCTACGAGCAGTACTTC
CASSQEAGASYEQYF
>TRBD2|NA|TRBV30|TRBJ2-3
TGTGCCTCCCGGGGGGGACCCCGCACAGATACGCAGTATTTT
CASRGGPRTDTQYF
>TRBD2|NA|TRBV7-8|TRBJ2-5
TGTGCCAGCAGCCCCCGACTAGCGGGAGCAGAGACCCAGTACTTC
CASSPRLAGAETQYF
>NA|NA|TRBV5-1|TRBJ1-4
TGCGCCAGCAGAGCGTCCTCAACTAATGAAAAACTGTTTTTT
CASRASSTNEKLFF
>TRBD1|NA|TRBV7-9|TRBJ2-3
TGTGCCAGCAGCCCCCGGTGGGTAGGGGGCCAAGATACGCAGTATTTT
CASSPRWVGGQDTQYF
>NA|NA|TRBV29-1|TRBJ2-3
TGCAGCTACGGACGGAGCACAGATACGCAGTATTTT
CSYGRSTDTQYF
>NA|few|TRBV4-3|TRBJ2-3
TGCGCCAGCAGCCGGGGAACGGGATCTAGCACAGATACGCAGTATTTT
CASSRGTGSSTDTQYF
>NA|NA|TRBV15|TRBJ1-1
TGTGCCACCAGCAGAGACAGGGCGGGCACTGAAGCTTTCTTT
CATSRDRAGTEAFF
>NA|few|TRBV27|TRBJ2-3
TGTGCCAGCAGTTTATCGCGCACAGATACGCAGTATTTT
CASSLSRTDTQYF
>NA|NA|TRBV9|TRBJ2-3
TGTGCCAGCAGCGACCGTAGGCGCACAGATACGCAGTATTTT
CASSDRRRTDTQYF
>NA|few|TRBV7-9|TRBJ1-2
TGTGCCGGCCGCGCCAGGGCGGACTATGGCTACACCTTC
CAGRARADYGYTF
>TRBD2|few|TRBV7-9|TRBJ2-3
TGTGCCAGCAGCTTAGTAGCGGGGAGTCACACAGATACGCAGTATTTT
CASSLVAGSHTDTQYF
>NA|NA|TRBV9|TRBJ2-3
TGTGCCAGCAGCGTCCGGGACTCCACAGATACGCAGTATTTT
CASSVRDSTDTQYF
>NA|NA|TRBV25-1|TRBJ2-3
TGTGCCAGCAGGGAATACGGTGGGGGCGCAGGGCTTAAGTATACGCAGTATTTT
CASREYGGGAGLKYTQYF
>TRBD1|NA|TRBV5-1|TRBJ2-7
TGCGCCAGCAGCGTGACAGGGGGTCCCCCTCTCTACGAGCAGTACTTC
CASSVTGGPPLYEQYF
>TRBD1|NA|TRBV27|TRBJ1-3
TGTGCCAGCACCGACAGGGTTGGAAACACCATATATTTT
CASTDRVGNTIYF
>TRBD2|few|TRBV7-2|TRBJ2-1
TGTGCCAGCAGCTTACGGCCGGGACTAGCGGGAGATGAGCAGTTCTTC
CASSLRPGLAGDEQFF
>NA|few|TRBV23-1|TRBJ2-7
TGCGCCAGCAGTCGAGGACGCTACGAGCAGTACTTC
CASSRGRYEQYF
>TRBD1|few|TRBV2|TRBJ2-1
TGTGCCAGCAGTTACCTACCGGGACAGGGTGGTGAGCAGTTCTTC
CASSYLPGQGGEQFF
>NA|NA|TRBV7-9|TRBJ2-7
TGTGCCAGCAGCTCCCCCAAGGGGCCAAGCTCCTACGAGCAGTACTTC
CASSSPKGPSSYEQYF
>NA|NA|TRBV7-9|TRBJ1-1
TGTGCCAGCAGCCTGGAAAGGGATGCTTTCTTT
CASSLERDAFF
>NA|NA|TRBV20-1|TRBJ2-1
TGCAGTGCTAAAGGGAATGAGCAGTTCTTC
CSAKGNEQFF
>NA|few|TRBV23-1|TRBJ2-3
TGCGCCAGCGCCCACAGGGGAGGCGCAGATACGCAGTATTTT
CASAHRGGADTQYF
>TRBD2|few|TRBV7-2|TRBJ2-3
TGTGCCAGCAGCTTAGCGCTAGCGGGCACAGATACGCAGTATTTT
CASSLALAGTDTQYF
>NA|NA|TRBV27|TRBJ2-2
TGTGCCAGCCATAAGACAGGAGGCACCGGGGAGCTGTTTTTT
CASHKTGGTGELFF
>NA|NA|TRBV19|TRBJ2-1
TGTGCCAGTAGTAGGACCCCTAATGAGCAGTTCTTC
CASSRTPNEQFF
>NA|NA|TRBV6-5|TRBJ2-1
TGTGCCAGCAGCCGTACTGGGGAGCAGTTCTTC
CASSRTGEQFF
>NA|few|TRBV29-1|TRBJ2-2
TGCAGCGTTGGTATCTGGGGAGGATCCGCCGGGGAGCTGTTTTTT
CSVGIWGGSAGELFF
>NA|few|TRBV12-5|TRBJ2-4
TGTGCTAGTGGTTCTTCGGGGATGGACATTCAGTACTTC
CASGSSGMDIQYF
>TRBD2|NA|TRBV9|TRBJ2-1
TGTGCCAGCAGCGTAGGGTCAGCGGGAGTGGTCAATGAGCAGTTCTTC
CASSVGSAGVVNEQFF
>NA|NA|TRBV7-8|TRBJ1-2
TGTGCCAGCAGCCAAGTGGATGGCTACACCTTC
CASSQVDGYTF
>NA|few|TRBV15|TRBJ2-1
TGTGCCACCAGCAGAGATTCAGGGGTGGCGGACAATGAGCAGTTCTTC
CATSRDSGVADNEQFF
>NA|few|TRBV29-1|TRBJ2-3
TGCAGCGTTCTCCCCGGGGGCGCAGATACGCAGTATTTT
CSVLPGGADTQYF
>NA|NA|TRBV5-6|TRBJ1-4
TGTGCCAGCAGCGAAACGCAGAGATCTCATGAAAAACTGTTTTTT
CASSETQRSHEKLFF
>NA|few|TRBV2|TRBJ2-3
TGTGCCAGCAGTGGTCTAGGGAGTAGCACAGATACGCAGTATTTT
CASSGLGSSTDTQYF
>TRBD1|NA|TRBV5-6|TRBJ2-5
TGTGCCAGCAGCTTGCCTGGGACAGCACAAGAGACCCAGTACTTC
CASSLPGTAQETQYF
>TRBD2|few|TRBV7-9|TRBJ2-5
TGTGCCAGCAGCTTAGGGACTAGCGGGGAGACCCAGTACTTC
CASSLGTSGETQYF
>NA|few|TRBV7-9|TRBJ1-1
TGTGCCAGCAGCTTACAGGGGAACACTGAAGCTTTCTTT
CASSLQGNTEAFF
>TRBD2|few|TRBV4-3|TRBJ2-1
TGCGCCAGCAGCCAAGACCCCCTCGGGGCGGGGGACTACAATGAGCAGTTCTTC
CASSQDPLGAGDYNEQFF
>NA|NA|TRBV7-3|TRBJ2-1
TGTGCCAGCAGCCAGAATAGGGACAATGAGCAGTTCTTC
CASSQNRDNEQFF
>NA|NA|TRBV18|TRBJ1-2
TGTGCCAGCTCACCACCGAGCAGGTCGGGAGCTGGCTACACCTTC
CASSPPSRSGAGYTF
>NA|once|TRBV7-2|TRBJ2-3
TGTGCCAGCAGCTCCCCCGTGGGACGGGCTCCAGGCGGCACAGATACGCAGTATTTT
CASSSPVGRAPGGTDTQYF
>NA|NA|TRBV30|TRBJ1-4
TGTGCCTGGAGTGTAGCGGTGCAGCCTAATGAAAAACTGTTTTTT
CAWSVAVQPNEKLFF
>TRBD1|NA|TRBV4-3|TRBJ1-3
TGCGCCAGCAGCCAGGACAGGTCTTTCTCTGGAAACACCATATATTTT
CASSQDRSFSGNTIYF
>NA|NA|TRBV5-1|TRBJ2-3
TGCGCCAGCAGCTATAGATGGGATACGCAGTATTTT
CASSYRWDTQYF
>NA|NA|TRBV10-3|TRBJ2-5
TGTGCCATCAGTGGTGGGAGAGAGACCCAGTACTTC
CAISGGRETQYF
>TRBD2|NA|TRBV7-3|TRBJ2-1
TGTGCCAGCAGCTTCAGCACTAGCGGGTACAATGAGCAGTTCTTC
CASSFSTSGYNEQFF
>TRBD2|few|TRBV9|TRBJ2-1
TGTGCCAGCAGCGTTCGCCCTAGCGGGAGGGAAAATGAGCAGTTCTTC
CASSVRPSGRENEQFF
>NA|NA|TRBV7-8|TRBJ2-6
TGTGCCAGCAGCTTAGCCACAGTCTCTGGGGCCAACGTCCTGACTTTC
CASSLATVSGANVLTF
>NA|few|TRBV10-3|TRBJ2-6
TGTGCCATCAGTGGAGGGCTTGGGGCCAACGTCCTGACTTTC
CAISGGLGANVLTF
>NA|few|TRBV7-9|TRBJ2-5
TGTGCCAGCAGCTTAGGCGGTACAGAGACCCAGTACTTC
CASSLGGTETQYF
>NA|NA|TRBV2|TRBJ1-4
TGTGCCAGCTCCCGGGGGCCGTTGGAGGAAAAACTGTTTTTT
CASSRGPLEEKLFF
>NA|NA|TRBV27|TRBJ2-6
TGTGCCAGCAGTGGTAGGCCTTACCCCTCTGGGGCCAACGTCCTGACTTTC
CASSGRPYPSGANVLTF
>NA|NA|TRBV7-2|TRBJ2-3
TGTGCCAGCAGCTCCTACAGCACAGATACGCAGTATTTT
CASSSYSTDTQYF
>TRBD1|few|TRBV14|TRBJ1-5
TGTGCCAGCAGCCAATCCGGGACAGGAGATAATCAGCCCCAGCATTTT
CASSQSGTGDNQPQHF
>TRBD2|few|TRBV7-9|TRBJ2-1
TGTGCCAGCACTAGCGGACCTTACAATGAGCAGTTCTTC
CASTSGPYNEQFF
>NA|NA|TRBV30|TRBJ2-4
TGTGCCTGGAGTGTACGGCGGAGGGTAAACATTCAGTACTTC
CAWSVRRRVNIQYF